This is a list of T cell receptor beta chains from one sample in a study of cytomegalovirus exposure and HLA in healthy donors. Clones were read by immunoSEQ multiplex PCR, and TCRdb kept only the in-frame ones, dropping some. The profile shows about 160,000 clones, about 72% of them singletons. Sequencing used PBMCs. Source of these receptors: a man aged 60-69 years in good health and CMV-seronegative. CDR3s include the opening cysteine and the closing phenylalanine or tryptophan. Each record gives: clone size, J gene, V gene, D gene, CDR3 DNA, CDR3 protein. D genes are given only for firm matches. The size of a clone is reported for some rows only, either as once, few or many, or as a class for expanded clones.

. | TRBJ1-3 | TRBV6-1 | . | TGTGCCAGCAGACTACAGGGTAGTGGAAACACCATATATTTT | CASRLQGSGNTIYF
. | TRBJ2-5 | TRBV7-9 | TRBD2 | TGTGCCAGCAGCTTAGGGGGGGGCCAAGAGACCCAGTACTTC | CASSLGGGQETQYF
few | TRBJ1-2 | TRBV29-1 | TRBD1 | TGCAGCGTTGAGGCGACAGGGGGTGGCTACACCTTC | CSVEATGGGYTF
. | TRBJ2-3 | TRBV28 | TRBD1 | TGTGCCAGCAAAGGACAGGTCACAGATACGCAGTATTTT | CASKGQVTDTQYF
. | TRBJ2-7 | TRBV7-2 | . | TGTGCCAGCAGCTTAGGGGGGCTCTACTCCTACGAGCAGTACTTC | CASSLGGLYSYEQYF
. | TRBJ1-2 | TRBV7-6 | TRBD1 | TGTGCCAGCAGCTTATCCCCGGGACAGGCTAACTATGGCTACACCTTC | CASSLSPGQANYGYTF
. | TRBJ2-5 | TRBV5-1 | TRBD2 | TGCGCCAGCAGCTTGTTGGGGAGGGCATCGGAAGAGACCCAGTACTTC | CASSLLGRASEETQYF
. | TRBJ2-2 | TRBV28 | . | TGTGCCAGCAGTCCAAAAATACAGGGTGGTGACACCGGGGAGCTGTTTTTT | CASSPKIQGGDTGELFF
. | TRBJ2-1 | TRBV6-1 | . | TGTGCCAGCAGTGAAGGCGGGACCTCCTACAATGAGCAGTTCTTC | CASSEGGTSYNEQFF
. | TRBJ2-2 | TRBV5-5 | TRBD2 | TGTGCCAGCAGCATCGGACTAGCGGGAGCCACCGGGGAGCTGTTTTTT | CASSIGLAGATGELFF
. | TRBJ1-2 | TRBV4-1 | TRBD1 | TGCGCCAGCAGCCCTGGACAGGGGACGGCGAGCGGTTATGGCTACACCTTC | CASSPGQGTASGYGYTF
once | TRBJ2-1 | TRBV18 | TRBD2 | TGTGCCAGCTCACCACCGGCAGCGGGGGGGACTACAAGGTATAATGAGCAGTTCTTC | CASSPPAAGGTTRYNEQFF
few | TRBJ2-5 | TRBV5-1 | TRBD1 | TGCGCCAGCAGCTTGGAGGGGACAGGGGTGGAGACCCAGTACTTC | CASSLEGTGVETQYF
. | TRBJ2-5 | TRBV5-1 | . | TGCGCCAGCAGCTCCGGATGGAGGGAGTCGGGGGAGACCCAGTACTTC | CASSSGWRESGETQYF
. | TRBJ1-5 | TRBV10-3 | TRBD1 | TGTGCCATCAGTGCACAGGGGTGGCCCCAGCATTTT | CAISAQGWPQHF
few | TRBJ2-7 | TRBV27 | TRBD2 | TGTGCCAGCAGTTTATCGTCGGGGGGGCCTCCCTACGAGCAGTACTTC | CASSLSSGGPPYEQYF
. | TRBJ1-4 | TRBV5-1 | . | TGCGCCAGCAGCATGGGTCCGGGGAAGGCTCGGGATGAAAAACTGTTTTTT | CASSMGPGKARDEKLFF
. | TRBJ2-5 | TRBV2 | . | TGTGCCAGCAGTGAAGCTTACAAGGGGGAGACCCAGTACTTC | CASSEAYKGETQYF
. | TRBJ2-7 | TRBV28 | TRBD1 | TGTGCCAGCAGTTTGGAGTCAGGGGGCTGGATTTCGTACGAGCAGTACTTC | CASSLESGGWISYEQYF
. | TRBJ2-7 | TRBV18 | TRBD1 | TGTGCCAGCTCACCACCCGGGACAGGGAGCTCCTACGAGCAGTACTTC | CASSPPGTGSSYEQYF
. | TRBJ2-1 | TRBV5-1 | TRBD2 | TGCGCCAGCAGCGCTAGCGGGACCTCCAATGAGCAGTTCTTC | CASSASGTSNEQFF
. | TRBJ2-5 | TRBV7-9 | TRBD1 | TGTTCCAGCAGCTCTCTCCTCGGGGACAGGGAAGGGGAGACCCAGTACTTC | CSSSSLLGDREGETQYF
. | TRBJ2-5 | TRBV7-2 | . | TGTGCCAGCAGCTTAGTCCGGGGTGCGGAGACCCAGTACTTC | CASSLVRGAETQYF
. | TRBJ1-1 | TRBV10-1 | . | TGCGCCAGCAGTGATGGTTTGGCAGCGGATGAAGCTTTCTTT | CASSDGLAADEAFF
once | TRBJ2-2 | TRBV6-4 | TRBD1 | TGTGCCAGCAGTGAACAGGGGACAGGGGCCGGGGAGCTGTTTTTT | CASSEQGTGAGELFF
. | TRBJ2-7 | TRBV11-2 | TRBD1 | TGTGCCAGCAGCACTCGACAGGGTTCCTACGAGCAGTACTTC | CASSTRQGSYEQYF
few | TRBJ2-1 | TRBV7-9 | . | TGTGCCAGCAGCGCCGACAGGACCCTTCATGAGCAGTTCTTC | CASSADRTLHEQFF
. | TRBJ1-2 | TRBV29-1 | . | TGCAGCACTGGGGAGACCGATGGCTACACCTTC | CSTGETDGYTF
. | TRBJ1-5 | TRBV6-5 | . | TGTGCCAGCGGGAAAGACAGATTCAATCAGCCCCAGCATTTT | CASGKDRFNQPQHF
. | TRBJ2-7 | TRBV28 | TRBD1 | TGTGCCAGCAGTGGGACAGGTAGCCGATGGTTC | CASSGTGSRWF
. | TRBJ2-2 | TRBV7-3 | . | TGTGCCAGCAGCTCTTTTATGGGGGAGCTGTTTTTT | CASSSFMGELFF
. | TRBJ2-2 | TRBV19 | TRBD2 | TGTGCCAGTGCGGGAGTCGACACCGGGGAGCTGTTTTTT | CASAGVDTGELFF
. | TRBJ1-6 | TRBV11-2 | . | TGTGCCAGCAGCTTGACAGGACGTGATTCACCCCTCCACTTT | CASSLTGRDSPLHF
. | TRBJ2-1 | TRBV7-2 | . | TGTGCCAGCAGTTTATTTCAGGGGGGAGATGAGCAGTTCTTC | CASSLFQGGDEQFF
. | TRBJ2-3 | TRBV5-6 | TRBD2 | TGTGCCAGCAGCTCCGGGACTAGCGGCCTCACAGATACGCAGTATTTT | CASSSGTSGLTDTQYF
few | TRBJ2-5 | TRBV6-5 | . | TGTGCCAGCAGGCAGGGGTCCATGCAAGAGACCCAGTACTTC | CASRQGSMQETQYF
. | TRBJ1-6 | TRBV5-6 | TRBD1 | TGTGCCAGCAGCCCTGGACAGGGGGCCTATAATTCACCCCTCCACTTT | CASSPGQGAYNSPLHF
. | TRBJ2-1 | TRBV5-4 | TRBD1 | TGTGCCAGCAGCTCGGGGACAGGGGGGTACAATGAGCAGTTCTTC | CASSSGTGGYNEQFF
. | TRBJ1-3 | TRBV7-9 | . | TGTGCCAGCGGGAGCAGGGGAAACACCATATATTTT | CASGSRGNTIYF
. | TRBJ2-2 | TRBV6-1 | . | TGTGCCAGCAGTGAGAGAGCGAGAGGGACCGGGGAGCTGTTTTTT | CASSERARGTGELFF
. | TRBJ1-3 | TRBV7-6 | . | TGTGCCAGCAGCCTAACAGGGTACGGTTCTGGAAACACCATATATTTT | CASSLTGYGSGNTIYF
. | TRBJ2-1 | TRBV7-6 | TRBD1 | TGTGCCAGCAGCCAAGGACAGGGCCTCTCCTACGAGCAGTTCTTC | CASSQGQGLSYEQFF
few | TRBJ1-6 | TRBV7-6 | TRBD1 | TGTGCCAGCAGCTTAATATCGGGACAGCATAATTCACCCCTCCACTTT | CASSLISGQHNSPLHF
once | TRBJ1-5 | TRBV5-6 | . | TGTGCCAGCAGTAGGGCAGGGCGTAATCAGCCCCAGCATTTT | CASSRAGRNQPQHF
. | TRBJ2-3 | TRBV20-1 | . | TGCAGTGCTTCTGGGCCAGATACGCAGTATTTT | CSASGPDTQYF
. | TRBJ1-5 | TRBV6-6 | TRBD1 | TGTGCCAGCAGTTCCCAGACAGGGACCTATCAGCCCCAGCATTTT | CASSSQTGTYQPQHF
. | TRBJ1-3 | TRBV6-5 | TRBD1 | TGTGCCAGCAGTTATGGACAGGGGGCGACTGGAAACACCATATATTTT | CASSYGQGATGNTIYF